The 10 T cell receptor beta chains reported below all come from one sample, sequenced in a study of high-grade serous ovarian cancer treatment subgroups. The data were produced by immunoSEQ multiplex PCR, yet TCRdb's version contains in-frame clones alone and is incomplete. The data show approximately 5,000 clones, approximately 70% seen once. Tumor tissue was taken before any definitive surgery or chemotherapy was given. Sequenced input: tumor tissue. The source of these receptors is a human patient with high-grade serous ovarian cancer.

This chain links TRBV30 with TRBJ1-1; 9 nucleotides line up with TRBD1. CDR3 length equals 14 residues. CDR1 is GTSNPN, CDR2 SVGIG, per germline (reference sequence). The trim removed 2 bases at V and 5 bases at J, leaving 6 bases unmatched. The CDR3 sequence is CAWSTGQGRTEAFF. DNA of the CDR3: TGTGCCTGGAGTACGGGACAGGGAAGGACTGAAGCTTTCTTT.

This clone was observed a few times. The chain joins TRBV27 to TRBJ1-1; 7 bases are shared with TRBD1. CDR1 and CDR2 from the germline V gene are MNHEY and SMNVEV (reference sequence). The length of the CDR3 is 14 residues. After removal of 7 bases from V and 3 bases from J, the junction contained 8 bases not matched to a gene. The CDR3 DNA follows: TGTGCCAGCAATCGGGACAGATCTTACACTGAAGCTTTCTTT. As protein: CASNRDRSYTEAFF.

This chain uses TRBV7-2 with TRBJ1-2; possible D gene TRBD1, 5 bases. The CDR3 consists of 14 residues. V dropped 3 bases and J dropped 4 bases, with 12 bases sitting between them. Germline-derived CDR1 and CDR2 are SGHTA and FQGNSA. The CDR3 spells CASSFNGGSYGYTF. As DNA, the CDR3 is TGTGCCAGCAGCTTTAATGGGGGAAGCTATGGCTACACCTTC.

The chain links TRBV19 to TRBJ2-1, with D perhaps matching TRBD2 (5 bases). V lost 3 bases to trimming and J lost 7 bases, with 16 bases between them. CDR1 LNHDA and CDR2 SQIVND come from the germline V gene (reference sequence). There are 15 residues in the CDR3. The CDR3 nucleotides read TGTGCCAGTAGTATCCAAGCGGCCCTAAGGAATGAGCAGTTCTTC. Translation: CASSIQAALRNEQFF.

The chain recombines TRBV5-1 with TRBJ2-3; D not resolved. Germline V gene data show CDR1 as SGHRS and CDR2 as YFSETQ. There are 13 residues in the CDR3. V was pared by 4 bases and J by 5 bases, with 11 bases between. The CDR3 here is CASSIPTGDTQYF. CDR3 DNA: TGCGCCAGCAGCATCCCGACTGGAGATACGCAGTATTTT.

The genes are TRBV10-3 and TRBJ1-6; no definite D call. Germline assignment: CDR1 ENHRY and CDR2 SYGVKD. Trimming removed 4 bases at V and 7 bases at J, with 11 bases between. The CDR3 covers 14 residues. The CDR3 coding sequence is TGTGCCATCAGTGTGCAAGGGCAGAATTCACCCCTCCACTTT. Protein sequence: CAISVQGQNSPLHF.

This sequence joins TRBV28 and TRBJ1-4; D possibly corresponds to TRBD1 (6 bases). The CDR3 loop spans 14 amino acids. Germline V CDR1 and CDR2: MDHEN, SYDVKM. Trimming took off 3 bases at V and 8 bases at J, with 13 bases between the two ends. This CDR3 is CASSFGGAEEKLFF. CDR3 in DNA: TGTGCCAGCAGTTTTGGGGGGGCGGAAGAAAAACTGTTTTTT.

The J gene is TRBJ2-1, the V gene TRBV19, with 10 bases fitting TRBD2. The CDR3 runs 15 residues. The ends lost 7 bases at V and 10 bases at J; junction bases unmatched: 13. Germline V CDR1 and CDR2: LNHDA, SQIVND (reference sequence). CDR3 amino acids: CASTTASGGSGEQFF. DNA for the CDR3: TGTGCCAGTACCACGGCTAGCGGGGGCTCAGGAGAGCAGTTCTTC.

In this sample, this clone is large (0.1 to 1%). The chain couples TRBV30 to TRBJ1-1, with 7 nucleotides matching TRBD1. The ends lost 1 base at V and 1 base at J; junction bases unmatched: 9. Germline CDR1 reads GTSNPN; CDR2 reads SVGIG (reference sequence). The CDR3 consists of 16 residues. CDR3 sequence reads: CAWSGASGGQNTEAFF. The CDR3 bases are TGTGCCTGGAGTGGGGCGTCAGGGGGGCAGAACACTGAAGCTTTCTTT.

For this clone: An end of the junction differs from the germline gene, which may be a read error. V and J are TRBV25-1 and TRBJ1-1, with 9 bases lining up with TRBD1. CDR1 is MGHDK and CDR2 is SYGVNS in the germline V gene. This CDR3 spans 15 amino acids. CDR3 sequence: CASTRQGVLNAEAFF. The CDR3 DNA sequence: TGTGCCAGCACCCGACAGGGGGTTTTGAACGCTGAAGCTTTCTTT.